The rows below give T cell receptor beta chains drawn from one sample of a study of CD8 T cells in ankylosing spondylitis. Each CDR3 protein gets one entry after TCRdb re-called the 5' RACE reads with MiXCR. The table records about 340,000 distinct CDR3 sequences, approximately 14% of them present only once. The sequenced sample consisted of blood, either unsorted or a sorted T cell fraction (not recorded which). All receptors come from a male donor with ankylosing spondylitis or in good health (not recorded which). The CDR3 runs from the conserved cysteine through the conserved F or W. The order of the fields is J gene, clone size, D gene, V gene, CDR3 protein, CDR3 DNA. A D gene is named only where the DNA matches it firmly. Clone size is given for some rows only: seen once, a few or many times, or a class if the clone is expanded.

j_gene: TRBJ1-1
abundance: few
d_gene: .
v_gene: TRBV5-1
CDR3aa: CASSPPGQEGTEAFF
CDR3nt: TGCGCCAGCAGCCCTCCCGGTCAGGAGGGCACTGAAGCTTTCTTT

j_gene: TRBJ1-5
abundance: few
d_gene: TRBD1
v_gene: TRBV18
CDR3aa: CASSLFQGAGIQPQHF
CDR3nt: TGTGCCAGCTCATTATTCCAGGGGGCAGGCATTCAGCCCCAGCATTTT

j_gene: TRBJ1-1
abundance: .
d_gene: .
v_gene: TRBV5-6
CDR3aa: CASSLVDRAWDTEAFF
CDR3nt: TGTGCCAGCAGCTTGGTAGATAGGGCATGGGACACTGAAGCTTTCTTT

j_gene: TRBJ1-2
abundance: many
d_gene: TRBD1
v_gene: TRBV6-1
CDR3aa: CASRPDRDDGYTF
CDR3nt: TGTGCCAGCAGACCCGACAGGGACGATGGCTACACCTTC

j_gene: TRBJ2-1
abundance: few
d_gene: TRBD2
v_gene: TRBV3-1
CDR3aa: CASSQEWLGGTRGNEQFF
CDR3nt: TGTGCCAGCAGCCAAGAGTGGTTAGGAGGGACTAGGGGGAATGAGCAGTTCTTC

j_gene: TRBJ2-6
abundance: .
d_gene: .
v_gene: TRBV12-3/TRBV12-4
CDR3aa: CASSSPRGAGANVLTF
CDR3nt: TGTGCCAGCAGTTCACCTCGAGGTGCTGGGGCCAACGTCCTGACTTTC

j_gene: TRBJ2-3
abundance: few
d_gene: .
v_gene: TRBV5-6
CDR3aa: CASTRDLATPTQYF
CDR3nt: TGTGCCAGCACCCGGGACCTCGCCACCCCGACGCAGTATTTT

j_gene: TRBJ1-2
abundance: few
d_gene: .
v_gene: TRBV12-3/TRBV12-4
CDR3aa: CASSFRANYGYTF
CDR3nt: TGTGCCAGCAGTTTCAGAGCTAACTATGGCTACACCTTC

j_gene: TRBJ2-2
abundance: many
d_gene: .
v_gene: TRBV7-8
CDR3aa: CASGRAGELFF
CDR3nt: TGTGCCAGCGGCAGAGCCGGGGAGCTGTTTTTT

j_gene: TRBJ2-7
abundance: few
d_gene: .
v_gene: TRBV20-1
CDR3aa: CSARGVQYEQYF
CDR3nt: TGCAGTGCTAGAGGGGTACAGTACGAGCAGTACTTC